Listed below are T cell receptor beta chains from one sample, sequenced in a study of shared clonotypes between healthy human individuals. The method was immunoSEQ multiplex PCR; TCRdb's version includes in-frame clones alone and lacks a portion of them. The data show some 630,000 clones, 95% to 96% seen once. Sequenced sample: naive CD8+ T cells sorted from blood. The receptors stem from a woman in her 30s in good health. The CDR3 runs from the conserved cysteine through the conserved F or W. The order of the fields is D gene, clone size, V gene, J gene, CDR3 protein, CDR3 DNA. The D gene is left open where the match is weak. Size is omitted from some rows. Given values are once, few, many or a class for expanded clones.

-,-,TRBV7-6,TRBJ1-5,CASSLDSNSNQPQHF,TGTGCCAGCAGCTTAGACAGCAATAGCAATCAGCCCCAGCATTTT
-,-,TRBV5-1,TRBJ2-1,CASSLEVDEQFF,TGCGCCAGCAGCTTGGAGGTCGATGAGCAGTTCTTC
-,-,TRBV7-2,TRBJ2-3,CASSILTDPTDTQYF,TGTGCCAGCAGCATATTGACAGACCCAACAGATACGCAGTATTTT
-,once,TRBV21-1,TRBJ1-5,CASRSLGDRGYSNQPQHF,TGTGCCAGCAGATCTCTGGGAGACAGGGGATATAGCAATCAGCCCCAGCATTTT
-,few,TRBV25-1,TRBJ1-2,CASSAQYGYTF,TGTGCCAGCAGTGCCCAATATGGCTACACCTTC
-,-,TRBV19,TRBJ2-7,CASRPTMERHF,TGTGCCAGTAGACCTACCATGGAGCGGCACTTC
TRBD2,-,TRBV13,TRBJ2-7,CASSSLAGGPYEQYF,TGTGCCAGCAGCTCATTAGCGGGAGGGCCCTACGAGCAGTACTTC
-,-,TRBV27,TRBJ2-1,CASSSTPYNEQFF,TGTGCCAGCAGTTCCACCCCTTACAATGAGCAGTTCTTC
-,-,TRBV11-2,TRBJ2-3,CASSLDWGSDTQYF,TGTGCCAGCAGCTTAGATTGGGGGTCAGATACGCAGTATTTT
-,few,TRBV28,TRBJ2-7,CASSRGGRSYEQYF,TGTGCCAGCAGTCGAGGGGGGCGATCGTACGAGCAGTACTTC
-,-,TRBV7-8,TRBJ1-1,CASSPLAEGLVAFF,TGTGCCAGCAGCCCCCTGGCGGAGGGTCTGGTAGCTTTCTTT
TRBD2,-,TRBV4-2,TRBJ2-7,CASSQGTSGSRDEQYF,TGTGCCAGCAGCCAGGGGACTAGCGGGAGTAGGGACGAGCAGTACTTC
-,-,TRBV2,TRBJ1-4,CASSEGGRPTNEKLFF,TGTGCCAGCAGTGAGGGGGGGAGACCAACTAATGAAAAACTGTTTTTT
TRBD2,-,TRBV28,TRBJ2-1,CASSLKLAGDSNEQFF,TGTGCCAGCAGTTTGAAACTAGCGGGAGATTCCAATGAGCAGTTCTTC
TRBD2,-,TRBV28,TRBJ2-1,CASSEGAGGKDEQFF,TGTGCCAGCAGTGAAGGAGCGGGAGGGAAGGATGAGCAGTTCTTC
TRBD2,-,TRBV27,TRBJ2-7,CASSSSSGSAYEQYF,TGTGCCAGCAGTTCGTCTAGCGGGAGTGCCTACGAGCAGTACTTC
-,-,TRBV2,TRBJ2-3,CASSEGQAGTDTQYF,TGTGCCAGCAGTGAAGGGCAGGCCGGCACAGATACGCAGTATTTT
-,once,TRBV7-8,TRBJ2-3,CASSLLAGTDTQYF,TGTGCCAGCAGCTTATTGGCGGGCACAGATACGCAGTATTTT
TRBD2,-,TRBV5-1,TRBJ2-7,CASSLPAAGAREQYF,TGCGCCAGCAGTTTACCCGCAGCGGGAGCGAGGGAGCAGTACTTC
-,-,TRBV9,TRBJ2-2,CASSDKRQSATTGELFF,TGTGCCAGCAGCGATAAGCGACAGAGTGCGACCACCGGGGAGCTGTTTTTT
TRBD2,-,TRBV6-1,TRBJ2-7,CASSENDSGIGYEQYF,TGTGCCAGCAGTGAAAACGATAGCGGGATAGGCTACGAGCAGTACTTC
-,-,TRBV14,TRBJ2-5,CASRGILEETQYF,TGTGCCAGCAGGGGGATTCTTGAAGAGACCCAGTACTTC
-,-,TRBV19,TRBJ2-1,CASRGDGNEQFF,TGTGCCAGTAGGGGGGACGGCAATGAGCAGTTCTTC
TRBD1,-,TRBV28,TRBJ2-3,CASSRGTGISQGTDTQYF,TGTGCCAGCAGTAGGGGGACAGGGATATCCCAGGGCACAGATACGCAGTATTTT
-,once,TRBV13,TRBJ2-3,CASSEDREGTDTQYF,TGTGCCAGCAGCGAAGACAGGGAGGGCACAGATACGCAGTATTTT
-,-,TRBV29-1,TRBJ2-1,CSVEGRVVNEQFF,TGCAGCGTTGAGGGCAGGGTGGTAAATGAGCAGTTCTTC
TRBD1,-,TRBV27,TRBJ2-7,CASSSIGQGNSYEQYF,TGTGCCAGCAGTTCGATAGGACAGGGTAACTCCTACGAGCAGTACTTC
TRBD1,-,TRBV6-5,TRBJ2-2,CASSGQGSPGELFF,TGTGCCAGCAGTGGACAGGGCTCGCCGGGGGAGCTGTTTTTT